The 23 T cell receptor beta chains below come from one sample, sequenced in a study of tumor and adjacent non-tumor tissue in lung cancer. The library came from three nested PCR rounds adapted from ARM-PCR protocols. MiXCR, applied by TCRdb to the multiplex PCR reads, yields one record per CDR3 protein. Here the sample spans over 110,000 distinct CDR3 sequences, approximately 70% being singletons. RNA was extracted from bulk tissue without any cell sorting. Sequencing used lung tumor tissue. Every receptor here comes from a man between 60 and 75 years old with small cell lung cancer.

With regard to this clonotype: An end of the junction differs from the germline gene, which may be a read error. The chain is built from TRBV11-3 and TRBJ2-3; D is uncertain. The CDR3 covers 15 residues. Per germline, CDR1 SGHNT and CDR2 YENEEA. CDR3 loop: CASNLPPWPTDTQYF. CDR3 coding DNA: TGTGCCAGCAACTTACCCCCTTGGCCAACAGATACGCAGTATTTT.

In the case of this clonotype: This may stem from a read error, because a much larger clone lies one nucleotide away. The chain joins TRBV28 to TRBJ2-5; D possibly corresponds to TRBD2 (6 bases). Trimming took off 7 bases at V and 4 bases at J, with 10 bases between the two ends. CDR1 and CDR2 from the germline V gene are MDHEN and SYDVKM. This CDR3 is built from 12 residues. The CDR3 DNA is TGTGCCAGCATTGGAGGGACAGAGACCCAGTACTTC. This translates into CASIGGTETQYF. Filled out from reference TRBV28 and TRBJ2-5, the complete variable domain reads DVKVTQSSRYLVKRTGEKVFLECVQDMDHENMFWYRQDPGLGLRLIYFSYDVKMKEKGDIPEGYSVSREKKERFSLILESASTNQTSMYLCASIGGTETQYFGPGTRLLVL.

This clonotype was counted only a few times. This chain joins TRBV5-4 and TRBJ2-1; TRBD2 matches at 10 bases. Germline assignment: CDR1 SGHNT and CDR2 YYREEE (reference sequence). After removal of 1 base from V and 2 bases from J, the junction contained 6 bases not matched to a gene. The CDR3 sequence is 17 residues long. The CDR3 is CASSLSKLAGTYNEQFF. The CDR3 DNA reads TGTGCCAGCAGCTTGTCTAAACTAGCGGGGACCTACAATGAGCAGTTCTTC.

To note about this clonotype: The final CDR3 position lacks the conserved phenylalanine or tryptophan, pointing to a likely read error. As DNA, the CDR3 is TGTGCCAGCAGCCCCGGAAAGGAAACCTACTATGGCTACACCTCC. Translation: CASSPGKETYYGYTS. The gene calls are TRBV11-1 and TRBJ1-2; D not certain. Germline lookup yields CDR1 SGHAT and CDR2 FQDESV (reference sequence). The length of the CDR3 is 15 residues. The V end lost 5 bases, the J end lost 3 bases, and 16 bases lay between the germline ends.

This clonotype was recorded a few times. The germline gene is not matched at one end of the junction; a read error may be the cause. The CDR3 nucleotides read TGTGCCAGCAGTCGTGATGACATGGGACTAGCGGGTCGCACCGGGGAGCCGTTTTTT. This gives the protein CASSRDDMGLAGRTGEPFF. This chain connects TRBV11-3 to TRBJ2-2; 12 nucleotides align to TRBD2. The germline gives CDR1 SGHNT, CDR2 YENEEA. The CDR3 is 19 residues long.

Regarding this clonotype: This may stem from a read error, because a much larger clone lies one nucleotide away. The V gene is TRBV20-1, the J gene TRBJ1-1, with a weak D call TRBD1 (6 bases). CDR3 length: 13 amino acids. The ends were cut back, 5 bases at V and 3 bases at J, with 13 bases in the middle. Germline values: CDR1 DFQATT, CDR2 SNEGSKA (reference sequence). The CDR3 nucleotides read TGCAGTGCTCCCAGGACAGTAGACACTGAAGCTTTCTTT. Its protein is CSAPRTVDTEAFF.

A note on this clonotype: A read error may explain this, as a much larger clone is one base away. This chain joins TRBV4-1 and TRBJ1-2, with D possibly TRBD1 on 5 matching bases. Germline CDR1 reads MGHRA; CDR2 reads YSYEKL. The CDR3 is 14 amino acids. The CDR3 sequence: CASCQDYAGNGYTF. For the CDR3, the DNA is TGCGCCAGCTGCCAAGATTATGCAGGGAATGGCTACACCTTC.

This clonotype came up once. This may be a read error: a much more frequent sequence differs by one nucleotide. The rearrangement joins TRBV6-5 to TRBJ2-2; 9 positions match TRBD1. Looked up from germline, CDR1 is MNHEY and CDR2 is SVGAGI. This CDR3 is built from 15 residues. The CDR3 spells CASTRTGENTWELFF. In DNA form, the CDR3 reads TGTGCCAGCACCCGGACAGGGGAGAACACCTGGGAGCTGTTTTTT.

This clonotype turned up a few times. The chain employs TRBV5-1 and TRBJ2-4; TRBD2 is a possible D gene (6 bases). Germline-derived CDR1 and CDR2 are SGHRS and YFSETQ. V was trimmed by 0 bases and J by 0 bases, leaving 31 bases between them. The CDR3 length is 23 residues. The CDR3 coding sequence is TGCGCCAGCAGCTTGGCCCCAAGAGGGACGAAAAGAGGAAGCGGGCTAGCCAAAAACATTCAGTACTTC. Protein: CASSLAPRGTKRGSGLAKNIQYF.

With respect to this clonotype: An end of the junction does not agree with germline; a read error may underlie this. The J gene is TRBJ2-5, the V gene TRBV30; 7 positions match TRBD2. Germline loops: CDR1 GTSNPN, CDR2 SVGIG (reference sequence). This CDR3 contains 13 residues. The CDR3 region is CAWGDLLGGTQCF. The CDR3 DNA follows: TGTGCCTGGGGGGACCTGCTGGGGGGGACCCAGTGCTTC.

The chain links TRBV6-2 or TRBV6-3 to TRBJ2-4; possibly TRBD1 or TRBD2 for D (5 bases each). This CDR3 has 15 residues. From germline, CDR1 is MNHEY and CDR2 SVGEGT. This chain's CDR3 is CVNTDGDQAKNIQYF. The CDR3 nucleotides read TGTGTCAACACCGACGGGGACCAGGCCAAAAACATTCAGTACTTC.

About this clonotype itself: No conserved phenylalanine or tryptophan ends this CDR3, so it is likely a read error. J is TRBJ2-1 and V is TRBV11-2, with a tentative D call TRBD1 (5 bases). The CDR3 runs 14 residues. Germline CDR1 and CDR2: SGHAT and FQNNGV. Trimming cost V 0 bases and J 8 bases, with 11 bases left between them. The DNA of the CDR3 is TGTGCCAGCAGCTTAGATCCCAGGGTCGATGAGCAGTTCTTA. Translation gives CASSLDPRVDEQFL.

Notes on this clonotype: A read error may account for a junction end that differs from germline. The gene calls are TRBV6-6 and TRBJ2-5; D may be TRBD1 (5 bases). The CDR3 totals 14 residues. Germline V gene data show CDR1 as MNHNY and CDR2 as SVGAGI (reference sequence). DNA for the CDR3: TGTGCCAGCAGTTACCAGGTTGGACAAGAGACCCTGTACTTC. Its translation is CASSYQVGQETLYF.

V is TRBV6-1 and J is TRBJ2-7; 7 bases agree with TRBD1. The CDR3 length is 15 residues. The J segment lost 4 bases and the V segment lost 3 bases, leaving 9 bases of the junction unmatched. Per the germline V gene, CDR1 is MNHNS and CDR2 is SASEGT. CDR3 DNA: TGTGCCAGCAGTGAGTATAAAGGGGGCATATACGAGCAGTACGTC. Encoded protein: CASSEYKGGIYEQYV.

The CDR3 loop reads CASRPLGALQETQYF. The CDR3 nucleotides read TGTGCCAGCAGGCCACTGGGAGCACTCCAAGAGACCCAGTACTTC. The chain has TRBV5-4 and TRBJ2-5, with D maybe TRBD2 (5 bases). The CDR3 runs to 15 residues. CDR1 and CDR2 (germline): SGHNT, YYREEE (reference sequence). V dropped 5 bases and J dropped 1 base, with 15 bases sitting between them. The variable domain in full, with the rest retrieved from reference TRBV5-4 and TRBJ2-5, is ETGVTQSPTHLIKTRGQQVTLRCSSQSGHNTVSWYQQALGQGPQFIFQYYREEENGRGNFPPRFSGLQFPNYSSELNVNALELDDSALYLCASRPLGALQETQYFGPGTRLLVL.

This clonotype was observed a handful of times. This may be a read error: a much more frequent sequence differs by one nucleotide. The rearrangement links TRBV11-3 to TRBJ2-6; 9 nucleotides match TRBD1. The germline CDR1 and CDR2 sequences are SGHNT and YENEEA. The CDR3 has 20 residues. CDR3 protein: CTSSSHISGTGSLEANVLTF. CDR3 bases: TGTACCAGCAGCTCCCACATCTCCGGGACAGGGTCTCTTGAGGCCAACGTCCTGACTTTC.

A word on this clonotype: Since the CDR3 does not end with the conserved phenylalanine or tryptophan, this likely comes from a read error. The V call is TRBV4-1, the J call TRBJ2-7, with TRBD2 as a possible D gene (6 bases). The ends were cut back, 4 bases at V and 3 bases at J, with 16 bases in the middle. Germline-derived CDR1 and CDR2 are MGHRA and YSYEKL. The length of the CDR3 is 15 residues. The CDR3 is CASSRVAGLSYEQYS. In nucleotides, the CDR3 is TGCGCCAGCAGCCGCGTCGCGGGACTCAGCTACGAGCAGTACTCC.

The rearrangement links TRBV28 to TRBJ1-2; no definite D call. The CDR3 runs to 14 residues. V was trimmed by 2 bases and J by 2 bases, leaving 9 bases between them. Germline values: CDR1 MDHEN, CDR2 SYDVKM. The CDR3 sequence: CASSLGSGNYGYTF. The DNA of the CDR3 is TGTGCCAGCAGTTTAGGGTCGGGAAACTATGGCTACACCTTC.

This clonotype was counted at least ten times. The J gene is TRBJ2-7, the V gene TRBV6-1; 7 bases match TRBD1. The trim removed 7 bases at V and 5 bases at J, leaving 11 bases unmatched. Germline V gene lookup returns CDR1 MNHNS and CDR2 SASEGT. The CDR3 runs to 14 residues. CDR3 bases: TGTGCCAGCAACCCCGACAGGGTAGTGAACGAGCAGTACTTC. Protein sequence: CASNPDRVVNEQYF.

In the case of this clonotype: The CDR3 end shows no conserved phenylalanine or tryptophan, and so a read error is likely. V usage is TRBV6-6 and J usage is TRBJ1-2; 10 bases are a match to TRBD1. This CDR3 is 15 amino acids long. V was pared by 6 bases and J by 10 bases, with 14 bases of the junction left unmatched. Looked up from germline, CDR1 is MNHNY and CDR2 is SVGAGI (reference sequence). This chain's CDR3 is CASRATGTGVSDYTL. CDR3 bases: TGTGCCAGCAGAGCCACGGGGACAGGGGTTTCTGACTACACCCTC.

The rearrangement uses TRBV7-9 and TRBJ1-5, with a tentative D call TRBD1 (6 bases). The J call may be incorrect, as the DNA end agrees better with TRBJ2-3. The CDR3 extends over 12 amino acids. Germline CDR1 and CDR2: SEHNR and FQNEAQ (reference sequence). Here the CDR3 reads CASSTGRGAQYF. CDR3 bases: TGTGCCAGCAGCACGGGCAGGGGAGCCCAGTATTTT.

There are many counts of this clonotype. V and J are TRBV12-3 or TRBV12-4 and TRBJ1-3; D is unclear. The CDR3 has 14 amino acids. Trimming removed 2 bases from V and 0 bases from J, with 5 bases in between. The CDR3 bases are TGTGCCAGCAGTTTACGGTACTCTGGAAACACCATATATTTT. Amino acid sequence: CASSLRYSGNTIYF.

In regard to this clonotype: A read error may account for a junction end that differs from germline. Here the CDR3 reads CASSLYQGNFVETQYF. The DNA for the CDR3 is TGTGCCAGCAGCTTATATCAGGGAAATTTTGTAGAGACTCAGTACTTC. This chain connects TRBV7-9 to TRBJ2-5, with D maybe TRBD1 (5 bases). The CDR3 is 16 amino acids. Per germline, CDR1 SEHNR and CDR2 FQNEAQ (reference sequence).